This TCR beta chain is drawn from a study of graft-versus-host responses after intestinal transplantation. Study as a whole: All recipients were transplanted with multivisceral, liver-intestinal, or isolated intestinal grafts. For two to four years after anti-thymocyte globulin induction, all recipients took tacrolimus and steroids.

Germline V gene sequence: CDR1 ENHRY, CDR2 SYGVKD. CDR3 length: 13 residues. With 10 bases clipped from V and 5 bases from J, the junction kept 6 bases outside the gene matches. Generated by immunoSEQ multiplex PCR, the TCRdb table keeps only in-frame clones and is missing some. Of around 130,000 clones listed, more than 80% are singletons. Remarks on this clone: The antigen remains undetermined.

The genes are TRBV10-3 and TRBJ2-2; TRBD1 aligns across 8 bases. This TCR was sampled from a human donor who received an intestinal transplant. The input for sequencing was unstimulated CD4+ T cells sorted from spleen or lymph node cells, taken before intestinal transplant. The CDR3 protein is CATGQGGTGELFF. Written as DNA, the CDR3 is TGTGCCACAGGACAGGGAGGAACCGGGGAGCTGTTTTTT.